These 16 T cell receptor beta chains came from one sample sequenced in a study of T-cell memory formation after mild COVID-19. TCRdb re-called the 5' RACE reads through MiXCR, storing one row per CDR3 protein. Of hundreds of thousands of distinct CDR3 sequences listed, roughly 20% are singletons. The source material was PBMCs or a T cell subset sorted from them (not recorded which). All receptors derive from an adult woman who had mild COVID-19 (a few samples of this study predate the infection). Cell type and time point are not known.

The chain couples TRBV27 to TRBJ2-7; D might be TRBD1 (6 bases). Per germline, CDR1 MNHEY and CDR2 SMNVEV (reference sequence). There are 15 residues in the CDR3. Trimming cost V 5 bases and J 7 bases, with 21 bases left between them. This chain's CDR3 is CASSPRGSTAEEQYF. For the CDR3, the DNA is TGTGCCAGCAGTCCCAGGGGTTCTACCGCTGAGGAGCAGTACTTC.

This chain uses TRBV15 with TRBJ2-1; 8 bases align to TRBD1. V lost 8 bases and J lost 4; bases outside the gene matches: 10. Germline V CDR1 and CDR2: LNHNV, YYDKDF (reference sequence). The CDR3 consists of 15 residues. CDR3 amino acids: CATRDYRGNYNEQFF. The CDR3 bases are TGTGCCACCCGCGATTACAGGGGGAATTACAATGAGCAGTTCTTC.

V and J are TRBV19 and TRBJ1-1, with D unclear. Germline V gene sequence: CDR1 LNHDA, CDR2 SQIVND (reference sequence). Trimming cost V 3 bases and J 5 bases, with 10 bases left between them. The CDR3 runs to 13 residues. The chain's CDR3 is CASSMSGRTEAFF. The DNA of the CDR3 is TGTGCCAGTAGTATGAGCGGACGAACTGAAGCTTTCTTT.

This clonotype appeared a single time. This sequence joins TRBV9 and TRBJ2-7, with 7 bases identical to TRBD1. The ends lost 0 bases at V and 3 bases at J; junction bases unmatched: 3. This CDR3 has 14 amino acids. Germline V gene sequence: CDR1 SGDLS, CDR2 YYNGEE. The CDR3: CASSVEWDSYEQYF. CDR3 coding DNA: TGTGCCAGCAGCGTAGAGTGGGACAGCTACGAGCAGTACTTC.

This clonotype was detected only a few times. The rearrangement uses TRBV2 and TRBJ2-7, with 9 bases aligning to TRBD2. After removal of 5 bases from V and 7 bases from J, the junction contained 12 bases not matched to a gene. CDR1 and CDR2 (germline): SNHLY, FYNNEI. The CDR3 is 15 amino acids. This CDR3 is CASSPDAGGVSEQYF. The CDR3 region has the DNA TGTGCCAGCAGTCCCGATGCGGGGGGGGTCTCGGAGCAGTACTTC.

The CDR3 region is CASSSWGLAGQETQYF. The CDR3 DNA reads as TGTGCCAGCAGTTCTTGGGGACTAGCGGGACAAGAGACCCAGTACTTC. V usage is TRBV12-3 or TRBV12-4 and J usage is TRBJ2-5; 13 bases match TRBD2. CDR3 length: 16 amino acids. Losses at the gene ends were 4 bases for V and 2 bases for J; bases not matched to a gene: 4.

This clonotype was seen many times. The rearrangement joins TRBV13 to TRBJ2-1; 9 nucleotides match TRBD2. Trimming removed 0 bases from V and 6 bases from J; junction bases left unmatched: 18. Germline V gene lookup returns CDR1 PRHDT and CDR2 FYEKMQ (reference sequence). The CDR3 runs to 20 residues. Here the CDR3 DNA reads TGTGCCAGCAGCTTAGGTCCCTCCTCCCTGTTAGGGCGGGAGGGCAATGAGCAGTTCTTC. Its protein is CASSLGPSSLLGREGNEQFF.

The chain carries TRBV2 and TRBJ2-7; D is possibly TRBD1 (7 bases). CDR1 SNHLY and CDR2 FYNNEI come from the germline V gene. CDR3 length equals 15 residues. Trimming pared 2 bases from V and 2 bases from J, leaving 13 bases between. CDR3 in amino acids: CASSELEGAAYEQYF. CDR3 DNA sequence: TGTGCCAGCAGTGAATTGGAGGGGGCGGCCTACGAGCAGTACTTC. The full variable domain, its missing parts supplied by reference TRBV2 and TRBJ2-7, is EPEVTQTPSHQVTQMGQEVILRCVPISNHLYFYWYRQILGQKVEFLVSFYNNEISEKSEIFDDQFSVERPDGSNFTLKIRSTKLEDSAMYFCASSELEGAAYEQYFGPGTRLTVT.

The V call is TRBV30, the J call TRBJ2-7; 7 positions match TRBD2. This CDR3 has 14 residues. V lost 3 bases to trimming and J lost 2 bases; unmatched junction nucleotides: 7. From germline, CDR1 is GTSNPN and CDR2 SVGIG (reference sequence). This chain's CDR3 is CAWSETSATYEQYF. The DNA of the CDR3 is TGTGCCTGGAGCGAAACTAGCGCTACCTACGAGCAGTACTTC. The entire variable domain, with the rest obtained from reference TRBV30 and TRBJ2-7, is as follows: SQTIHQWPATLVQPVGSPLSLECTVEGTSNPNLYWYRQAAGRGLQLLFYSVGIGQISSEVPQNLSASRPQDRQFILSSKKLLLSDSGFYLCAWSETSATYEQYFGPGTRLTVT.

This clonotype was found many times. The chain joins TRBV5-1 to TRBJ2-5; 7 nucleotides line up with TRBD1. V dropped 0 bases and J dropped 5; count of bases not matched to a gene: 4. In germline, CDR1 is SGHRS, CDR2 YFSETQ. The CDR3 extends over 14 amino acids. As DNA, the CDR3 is TGCGCCAGCAGCTTGGGACAGGGCGGGGAGACCCAGTACTTC. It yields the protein CASSLGQGGETQYF. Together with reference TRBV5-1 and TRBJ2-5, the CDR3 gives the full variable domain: KAGVTQTPRYLIKTRGQQVTLSCSPISGHRSVSWYQQTPGQGLQFLFEYFSETQRNKGNFPGRFSGRQFSNSRSEMNVSTLELGDSALYLCASSLGQGGETQYFGPGTRLLVL.

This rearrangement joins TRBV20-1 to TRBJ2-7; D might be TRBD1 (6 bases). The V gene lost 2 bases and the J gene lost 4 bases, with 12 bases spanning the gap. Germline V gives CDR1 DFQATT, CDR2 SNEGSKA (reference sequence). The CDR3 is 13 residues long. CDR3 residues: CSARSTDSYEQYF. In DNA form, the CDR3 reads TGCAGTGCTAGATCCACGGACAGTTACGAGCAGTACTTC.

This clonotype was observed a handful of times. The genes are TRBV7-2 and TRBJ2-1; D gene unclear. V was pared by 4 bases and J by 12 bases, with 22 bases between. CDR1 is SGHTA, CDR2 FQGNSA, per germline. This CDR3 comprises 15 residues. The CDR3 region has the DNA TGTGCCAGCAGCTCCCCGTTAAGACGTCCACAAGGGCAGTTCTTC. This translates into CASSSPLRRPQGQFF.

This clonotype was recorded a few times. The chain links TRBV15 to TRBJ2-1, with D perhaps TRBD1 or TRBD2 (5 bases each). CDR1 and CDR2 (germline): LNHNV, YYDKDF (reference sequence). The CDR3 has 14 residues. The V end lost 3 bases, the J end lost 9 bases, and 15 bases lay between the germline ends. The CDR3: CATSSRVERGEQFF. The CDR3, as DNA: TGTGCCACCAGCAGCAGGGTCGAGAGGGGTGAGCAGTTCTTC. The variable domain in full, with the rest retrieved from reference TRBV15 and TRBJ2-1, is DAMVIQNPRYQVTQFGKPVTLSCSQTLNHNVMYWYQQKSSQAPKLLFHYYDKDFNNEADTPDNFQSRRPNTSFCFLDIRSPGLGDTAMYLCATSSRVERGEQFFGPGTRLTVL.

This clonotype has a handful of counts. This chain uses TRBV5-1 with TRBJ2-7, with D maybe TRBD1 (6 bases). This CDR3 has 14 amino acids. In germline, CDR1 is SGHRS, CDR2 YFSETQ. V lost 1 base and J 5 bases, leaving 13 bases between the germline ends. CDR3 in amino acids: CASSLSRGYDEQYF. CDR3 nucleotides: TGCGCCAGCAGCTTGTCCAGGGGTTATGACGAGCAGTACTTC.

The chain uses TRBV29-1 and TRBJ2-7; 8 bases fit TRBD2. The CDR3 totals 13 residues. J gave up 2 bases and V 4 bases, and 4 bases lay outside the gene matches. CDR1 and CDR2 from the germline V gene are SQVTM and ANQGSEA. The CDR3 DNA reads TGCAGCGTTGGCGGGGGGAATCCCTACGAGCAGTACTTC. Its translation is CSVGGGNPYEQYF.

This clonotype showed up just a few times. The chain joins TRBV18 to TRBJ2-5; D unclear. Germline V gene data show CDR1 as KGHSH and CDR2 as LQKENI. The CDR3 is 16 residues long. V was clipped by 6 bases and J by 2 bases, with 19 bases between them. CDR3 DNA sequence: TGTGCCAGCTCCGTTTTGGCAGGTGGTGAGCAAGAGACCCAGTACTTC. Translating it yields CASSVLAGGEQETQYF.